The 19 T cell receptor beta chains given below trace back to one sample, sequenced in a study of T cell clonality in common variable immunodeficiency. General study points: Fewer deletions and N-nucleotide insertions were reportedly seen in common variable immunodeficiency TCR beta sequences.

Antigens for these TCRs are unknown. The data were produced by immunoSEQ multiplex PCR, yet TCRdb's version contains in-frame clones alone and is incomplete. Observed in the sample are about 26,000 clones, none of them singletons. Sequenced material: peripheral blood mononuclear cells. These receptors came from a human donor with common variable immunodeficiency.

In this sample, this clone turned up a few times. The missing CDR3 end, 3 residues past where the read stops, is filled in from the germline J gene. J is TRBJ2-3 and V is TRBV18, with TRBD2 matching over 9 bases. The length of the CDR3 is 17 residues. Germline lookup yields CDR1 KGHSH and CDR2 LQKENI. Trimming at V came to 2 bases and at J to 1 base, leaving 7 bases not matched to a gene. CDR3 DNA (partial): TGTGCCAGCTCACCAAAGGGACTAGCAGGAGGCACAGATACG. Its protein is CASSPKGLAGGTDT. The CDR3 reads in full as CASSPKGLAGGTDTQYF.

In this sample, this clone turned up many times. The sequence runs out 3 residues before the end of the CDR3; the remainder is reconstructed from the germline J gene. The V gene is TRBV6-2 or TRBV6-3, the J gene TRBJ1-6, with D hard to call. CDR3 length: 14 amino acids. The germline V gene has CDR1 MNHEY and CDR2 SVGEGT. V lost 5 bases and J lost 7, with 12 bases in between. CDR3 region: CASSPGSGNSPLHF. Partial CDR3 DNA: TGTGCCAGCAGTCCGGGATCGGGGAATTCACCC.

The table lists this clone with many counts. Partial CDR3 DNA: TGCGCCAGCAGCTTGGGACAAGGAACGACAACAATTCAAGAGACC. Protein product: CASSLGQGTTTIQET. The entire CDR3 protein reads CASSLGQGTTTIQETQYF. The chain carries TRBV5-1 and TRBJ2-5; D not certain. With the read ending 3 residues before the CDR3 end, the germline J gene is used to fill in that end. From germline, CDR1 is SGHRS and CDR2 YFSETQ. V was shortened by 0 bases and J by 2 bases, with 20 bases between the two germline ends. The CDR3 loop spans 18 amino acids.

In this sample, this clone turned up many times. From the germline J gene comes the end of the CDR3, since the read stops 3 residues before it. V and J are TRBV6-1 and TRBJ2-5; 7 bases align to TRBD1. Losses at the gene ends were 4 bases for V and 7 bases for J; bases not matched to a gene: 12. This CDR3 region has 15 residues. Germline V gene sequence: CDR1 MNHNS, CDR2 SASEGT. The CDR3 bases that were read are TGTGCCAGCAGTGTGGGGACAGTCGAAGTCGGGACC. This sequence encodes CASSVGTVEVGT. The whole CDR3 sequence reads CASSVGTVEVGTQYF.

Regarding this clone: The CDR3 extends 3 residues past the end of the read, so its final part is completed from the germline J gene. This chain joins TRBV2 and TRBJ2-1, with 7 positions matching TRBD1. CDR1 and CDR2 (germline): SNHLY, FYNNEI. CDR3 length equals 14 residues. The trim removed 3 bases at V and 7 bases at J, leaving 6 bases unmatched. CDR3 sequence: CASSDNRDSNEQFF. CDR3 DNA, as far as it was read: TGTGCCAGCAGTGATAACCGGGACAGTAATGAG.

This clone was detected a few times. The read halts 3 residues ahead of the CDR3 end, with the missing end drawn from the germline J gene. The V and J genes are TRBV5-1 and TRBJ2-5; 9 positions agree with TRBD1. Germline V gene lookup returns CDR1 SGHRS and CDR2 YFSETQ. The CDR3 loop spans 18 amino acids. V lost 0 bases, J lost 5 bases, and 14 bases stayed unmatched. Incomplete CDR3 DNA: TGCGCCAGCAGCTTGGCTTTTTTTAACAGGGGGCAGTTGGAGACC. Translated, it gives CASSLAFFNRGQLET. The whole CDR3 reads CASSLAFFNRGQLETQYF.

This clone has more than one count but fewer than ten. From the germline J gene comes the end of the CDR3, since the read stops 3 residues before it. This chain joins TRBV11-2 and TRBJ2-7; D remains unclear. This CDR3 spans 13 amino acids. Trimming removed 5 bases from V and 5 bases from J, with 13 bases in between. Germline V lookup: CDR1 SGHAT, CDR2 FQNNGV. CDR3 residues: CASSVGRVNEQYF. CDR3 DNA, as far as it was read: TGTGCCAGCAGCGTGGGCCGAGTCAACGAG. Complete variable domain (other parts from reference TRBV11-2 and TRBJ2-7): EAGVAQSPRYKIIEKRQSVAFWCNPISGHATLYWYQQILGQGPKLLIQFQNNGVVDDSQLPKDRFSAERLKGVDSTLKIQPAKLEDSAVYLCASSVGRVNEQYFGPGTRLTVT.

This clone came up many times. Coverage ceases 3 residues before the CDR3 finishes, and the germline J gene fills in the end. V is TRBV30 and J is TRBJ1-5; no firm D call. The CDR3 consists of 14 residues. The ends were cut back, 2 bases at V and 0 bases at J, with 8 bases in the middle. CDR1 GTSNPN and CDR2 SVGIG come from the germline V gene (reference sequence). The CDR3 loop is CAWSSGISNQPQHF. CDR3 DNA, as far as it was read: TGTGCCTGGAGTTCGGGGATTAGCAATCAGCCC.

This clone was seen ten or more times. The read gets to within 3 residues of the CDR3 end, and the germline J gene fills in the rest. This chain joins TRBV2 and TRBJ1-1; D is uncertain. This CDR3 comprises 11 residues. V lost 5 bases and J lost 1, with 2 bases in between. Looked up from germline, CDR1 is SNHLY and CDR2 is FYNNEI. CDR3 bases read: TGTGCCAGCAGTCAGAACACTGAA. Protein product: CASSQNTE. The full CDR3 reads CASSQNTEAFF.

Ten or more counts support this clone. The read terminates 3 residues before the CDR3 end, so the remaining end is supplied by the germline J gene. The gene calls are TRBV18 and TRBJ1-1; perhaps TRBD1 as D (6 bases). The CDR3 covers 14 residues. Looked up from germline, CDR1 is KGHSH and CDR2 is LQKENI. V was shortened by 4 bases and J by 0 bases, with 9 bases between the two germline ends. Incomplete CDR3 DNA: TGTGCCAGCTCACAAGACAGGATGAACACTGAA. As protein: CASSQDRMNTE. The CDR3 as a whole reads CASSQDRMNTEAFF.

This clone was seen many times. The CDR3 extends 3 residues past the end of the read, so its final part is completed from the germline J gene. This chain uses TRBV2 with TRBJ2-3; 10 nucleotides match TRBD2. After removal of 7 bases from V and 4 bases from J, the junction contained 8 bases not matched to a gene. The CDR3 is 15 amino acids. Germline CDR1 is SNHLY and CDR2 is FYNNEI. The sequenced CDR3 bases are TGTGCCAGCATAAGCGGGGGGGCCCCCCCAGATACG. Encoded protein: CASISGGAPPDT. The complete CDR3 sequence is CASISGGAPPDTQYF.

This clone has ten or more counts. The read gets to within 3 residues of the CDR3 end, and the germline J gene fills in the rest. The chain combines TRBV5-4 with TRBJ2-1, with 9 bases matching TRBD2. Germline values: CDR1 SGHNT, CDR2 YYREEE (reference sequence). With V trimmed by 7 bases and J by 2 bases, 4 bases remained unmatched. CDR3 length: 14 residues. CDR3 region: CASAAGGPYNEQFF. Partial CDR3 DNA: TGTGCCAGCGCGGCGGGGGGGCCCTACAATGAG.

This clone was observed a handful of times. The missing CDR3 end, 3 residues past where the read stops, is filled in from the germline J gene. V gene TRBV13 combines with J gene TRBJ1-1; D might be TRBD1 (5 bases). The germline V and J ends were trimmed by 7 bases and 7 bases, with 16 bases remaining between them. The CDR3 contains 13 residues. Germline values: CDR1 PRHDT, CDR2 FYEKMQ (reference sequence). Incomplete CDR3 DNA: TGTGCCAGCACCCGTGGGTTCGGGGGTGAA. This gives the protein CASTRGFGGE. The complete CDR3 sequence is CASTRGFGGEAFF.

This clone appeared many times. Sequencing ends 3 residues short of the CDR3 end; the germline J gene provides the rest. This chain uses TRBV30 with TRBJ2-3, with D unclear. The CDR3 spans 14 residues. Deletions cut 4 bases from V and 5 bases from J, with 16 bases between. The V gene's germline CDR1 is GTSNPN and CDR2 SVGIG (reference sequence). CDR3 amino acids: CAWNTDSHGDTQYF. The sequenced CDR3 bases are TGTGCCTGGAATACTGACTCACACGGAGATACG.

In regard to this clone: The DNA ends 3 residues before the CDR3 does, and the rest of the CDR3 is filled in from the germline J gene. The chain has TRBV2 and TRBJ2-7, with a weak D call TRBD2 (5 bases). The CDR3 has 15 amino acids. Germline V gene data show CDR1 as SNHLY and CDR2 as FYNNEI. Trimming stripped 5 bases from V and 2 bases from J, with 16 bases between. The CDR3 protein is CASSTRRTLAYEQYF. CDR3 DNA, as far as it was read: TGTGCCAGCAGTACTAGACGGACTCTCGCCTACGAG.

There are many counts of this clone. The CDR3 end is not reached by the read, which stops 3 residues before it; the germline J gene fills it in. This chain links TRBV30 with TRBJ1-5; D remains unclear. Germline CDR1 is GTSNPN and CDR2 is SVGIG (reference sequence). This CDR3 has 15 residues. Trimming stripped 1 base from V and 0 bases from J, with 10 bases between. The covered CDR3 bases are TGTGCCTGGAGTGGGGCAGGTAGTAGCAATCAGCCC. Translated: CAWSGAGSSNQP. The full-length CDR3 reads as CAWSGAGSSNQPQHF.

Ten or more counts support this clone. The sequence runs out 3 residues before the end of the CDR3; the remainder is reconstructed from the germline J gene. The chain combines TRBV19 with TRBJ2-1; TRBD1 matches 7 bases. The CDR3 is 15 residues long. Germline CDR1 reads LNHDA; CDR2 reads SQIVND (reference sequence). Germline trimming cut 5 bases from V and 7 bases from J; bases unmatched to any gene: 11. CDR3 bases read: TGTGCCAGTAGTCGGGACAGTGGGTCGCGTAATGAG. Its protein product is CASSRDSGSRNE. The complete CDR3 reads CASSRDSGSRNEQFF.

Ten or more counts support this clone. Sequencing ends 3 residues short of the CDR3 end; the germline J gene provides the rest. The chain joins TRBV2 to TRBJ2-5; TRBD2 agrees at 9 bases. The V gene's germline CDR1 is SNHLY and CDR2 FYNNEI. Trimming cost V 0 bases and J 2 bases; bases outside gene matches: 4. The length of the CDR3 is 16 residues. CDR3 sequence: CASSEAGGGGQETQYF. Partial CDR3 DNA: TGTGCCAGCAGTGAAGCGGGCGGGGGGGGACAAGAGACC.

This clone was picked up many times. The read ends 3 residues early relative to the CDR3; the germline J gene fills the gap. The J gene is TRBJ2-5, the V gene TRBV7-2; TRBD2 aligns across 7 bases. J gave up 3 bases and V 5 bases, and 3 bases lay outside the gene matches. CDR3 length equals 13 residues. Per germline, CDR1 SGHTA and CDR2 FQGNSA. CDR3 sequence: CASSTGGKETQYF. CDR3 DNA, as far as it was read: TGTGCCAGCAGCACCGGGGGGAAAGAGACC.